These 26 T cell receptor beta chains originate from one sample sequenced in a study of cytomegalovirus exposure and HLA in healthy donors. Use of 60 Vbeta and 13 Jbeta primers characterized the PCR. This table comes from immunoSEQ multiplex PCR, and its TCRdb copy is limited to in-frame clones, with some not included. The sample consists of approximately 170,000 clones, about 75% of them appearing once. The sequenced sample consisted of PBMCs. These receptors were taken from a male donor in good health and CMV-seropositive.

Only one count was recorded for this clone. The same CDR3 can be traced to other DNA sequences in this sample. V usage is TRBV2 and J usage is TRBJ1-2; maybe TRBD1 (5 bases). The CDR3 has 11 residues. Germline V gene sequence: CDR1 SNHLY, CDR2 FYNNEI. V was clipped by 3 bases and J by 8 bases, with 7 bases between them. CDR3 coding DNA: TGTGCCAGCAGTGATCGGGGGGGCTACACCTTC. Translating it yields CASSDRGGYTF.

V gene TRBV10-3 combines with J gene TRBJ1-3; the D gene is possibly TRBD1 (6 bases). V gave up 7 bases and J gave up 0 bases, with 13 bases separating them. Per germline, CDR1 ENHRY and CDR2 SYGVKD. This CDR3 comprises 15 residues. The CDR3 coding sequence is TGTGCCATCAAAGGGGGACCCCACTCTGGAAACACCATATATTTT. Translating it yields CAIKGGPHSGNTIYF.

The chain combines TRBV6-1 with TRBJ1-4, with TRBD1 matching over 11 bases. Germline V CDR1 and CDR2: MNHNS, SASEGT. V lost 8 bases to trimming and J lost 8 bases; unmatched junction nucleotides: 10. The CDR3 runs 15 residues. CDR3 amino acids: CASRTGGTGGEKLFF. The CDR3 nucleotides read TGTGCCAGCCGAACAGGGGGGACAGGGGGAGAAAAACTGTTTTTT.

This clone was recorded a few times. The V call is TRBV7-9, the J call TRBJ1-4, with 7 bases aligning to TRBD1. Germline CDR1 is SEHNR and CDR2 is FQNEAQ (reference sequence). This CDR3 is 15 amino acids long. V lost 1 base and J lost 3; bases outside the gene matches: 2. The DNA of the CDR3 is TGTGCCAGCAGCTTAGACAGGGGTGCTAATGAAAAACTGTTTTTT. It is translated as CASSLDRGANEKLFF.

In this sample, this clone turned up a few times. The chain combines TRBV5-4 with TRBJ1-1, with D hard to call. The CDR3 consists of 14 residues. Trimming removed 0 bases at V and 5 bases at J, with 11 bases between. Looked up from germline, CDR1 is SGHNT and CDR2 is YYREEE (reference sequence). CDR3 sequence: CASSLGNSLTEAFF. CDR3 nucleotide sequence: TGTGCCAGCAGCTTGGGGAACAGTCTGACTGAAGCTTTCTTT.

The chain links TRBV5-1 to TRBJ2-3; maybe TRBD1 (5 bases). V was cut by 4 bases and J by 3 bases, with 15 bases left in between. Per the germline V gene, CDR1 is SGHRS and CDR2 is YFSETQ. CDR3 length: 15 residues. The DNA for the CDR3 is TGCGCCAGCAGCCGCCAGGATTCAGGGACAGATACGCAGTATTTT. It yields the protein CASSRQDSGTDTQYF.

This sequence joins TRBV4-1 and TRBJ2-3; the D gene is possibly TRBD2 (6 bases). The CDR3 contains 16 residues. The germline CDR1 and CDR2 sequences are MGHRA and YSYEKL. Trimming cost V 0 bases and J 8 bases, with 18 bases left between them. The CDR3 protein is CASSQERLANGGTQYF. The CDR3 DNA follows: TGCGCCAGCAGCCAAGAGCGGCTAGCGAACGGAGGTACGCAGTATTTT.

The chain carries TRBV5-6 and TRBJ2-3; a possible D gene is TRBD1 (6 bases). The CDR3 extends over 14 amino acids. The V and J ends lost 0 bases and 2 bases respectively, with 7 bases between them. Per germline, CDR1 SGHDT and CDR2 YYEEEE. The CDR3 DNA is TGTGCCAGCAGCTTGGTGGGGGCCACAGATACGCAGTATTTT. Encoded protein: CASSLVGATDTQYF.

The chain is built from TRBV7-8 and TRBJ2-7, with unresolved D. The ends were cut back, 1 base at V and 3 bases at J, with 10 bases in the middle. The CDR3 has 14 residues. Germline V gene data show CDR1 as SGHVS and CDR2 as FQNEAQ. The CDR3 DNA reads TGTGCCAGCAGCTTAGGAGGAGTCGGCTACGAGCAGTACTTC. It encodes CASSLGGVGYEQYF.

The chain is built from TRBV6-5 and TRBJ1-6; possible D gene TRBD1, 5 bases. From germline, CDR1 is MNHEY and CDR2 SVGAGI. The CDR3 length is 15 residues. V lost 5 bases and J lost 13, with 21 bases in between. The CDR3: CASSPQGIVRIPLHF. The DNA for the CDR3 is TGTGCCAGCAGTCCCCAGGGTATTGTTCGGATCCCCCTCCACTTT.

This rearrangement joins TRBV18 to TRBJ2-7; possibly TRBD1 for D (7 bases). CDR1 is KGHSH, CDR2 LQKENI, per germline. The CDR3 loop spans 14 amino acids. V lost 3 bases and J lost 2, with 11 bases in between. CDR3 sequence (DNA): TGTGCCAGCTCACCGGGGGGACAGCCCTACGAGCAGTACTTC. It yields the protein CASSPGGQPYEQYF.

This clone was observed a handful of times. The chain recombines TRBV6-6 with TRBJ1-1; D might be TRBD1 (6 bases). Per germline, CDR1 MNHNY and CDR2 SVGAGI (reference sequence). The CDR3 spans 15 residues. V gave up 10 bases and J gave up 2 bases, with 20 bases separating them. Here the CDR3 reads CATHSEYRDNTEAFF. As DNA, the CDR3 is TGTGCCACCCACTCTGAATACAGGGACAACACTGAAGCTTTCTTT.

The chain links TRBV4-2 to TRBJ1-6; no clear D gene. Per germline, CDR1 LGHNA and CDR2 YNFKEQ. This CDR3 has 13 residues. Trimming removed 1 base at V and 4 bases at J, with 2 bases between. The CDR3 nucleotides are TGTGCCAGCAGCCAAGCGTATAATTCACCCCTCCACTTT. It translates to CASSQAYNSPLHF.

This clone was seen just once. In DNA, the CDR3 is TGCAGCGTGAGACTACAGGGGAACTATGGCTACACCTTC. As protein: CSVRLQGNYGYTF. The chain links TRBV29-1 to TRBJ1-2, with 7 bases lining up with TRBD1. CDR3 length: 13 residues. V lost 6 bases and J lost 2; bases outside the gene matches: 6. Per germline, CDR1 SQVTM and CDR2 ANQGSEA.

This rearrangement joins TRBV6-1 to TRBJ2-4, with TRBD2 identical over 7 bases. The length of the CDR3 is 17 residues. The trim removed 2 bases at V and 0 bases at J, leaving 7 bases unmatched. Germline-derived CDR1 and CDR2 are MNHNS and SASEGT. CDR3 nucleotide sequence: TGTGCCAGCAGTGAACGGCTAGCGGCCCTAGCCAAAAACATTCAGTACTTC. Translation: CASSERLAALAKNIQYF.

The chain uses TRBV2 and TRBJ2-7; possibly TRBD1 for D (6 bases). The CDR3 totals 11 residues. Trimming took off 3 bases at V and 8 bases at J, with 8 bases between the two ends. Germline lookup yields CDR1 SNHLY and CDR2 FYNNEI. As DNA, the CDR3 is TGTGCCAGCAGTGACAGGGGTAAGCAGTACTTC. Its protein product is CASSDRGKQYF.

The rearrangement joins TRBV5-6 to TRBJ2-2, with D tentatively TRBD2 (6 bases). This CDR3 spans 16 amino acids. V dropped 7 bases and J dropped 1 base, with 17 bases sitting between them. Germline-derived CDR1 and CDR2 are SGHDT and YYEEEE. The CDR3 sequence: CASAPPGLGNTGELFF. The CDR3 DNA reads TGTGCCAGCGCTCCCCCGGGACTGGGGAACACCGGGGAGCTGTTTTTT. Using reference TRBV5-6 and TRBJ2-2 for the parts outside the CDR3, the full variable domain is DAGVTQSPTHLIKTRGQQVTLRCSPKSGHDTVSWYQQALGQGPQFIFQYYEEEERQRGNFPDRFSGHQFPNYSSELNVNALLLGDSALYLCASAPPGLGNTGELFFGEGSRLTVL.

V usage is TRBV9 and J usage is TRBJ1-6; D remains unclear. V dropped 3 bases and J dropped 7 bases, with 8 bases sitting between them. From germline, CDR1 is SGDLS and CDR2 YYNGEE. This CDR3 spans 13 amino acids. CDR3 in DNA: TGTGCCAGCAGCGCCCTCGAGAATTCACCCCTCCACTTT. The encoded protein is CASSALENSPLHF.

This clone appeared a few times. CDR3 sequence reads: CASSDSRGYTF. The CDR3 DNA reads as TGTGCCAGCAGTGACAGTCGTGGCTACACCTTC. The rearrangement links TRBV6-1 to TRBJ1-2, with no clear D. V lost 3 bases, J lost 7 bases, and 6 bases lay in between. The germline gives CDR1 MNHNS, CDR2 SASEGT. This CDR3 has 11 residues.

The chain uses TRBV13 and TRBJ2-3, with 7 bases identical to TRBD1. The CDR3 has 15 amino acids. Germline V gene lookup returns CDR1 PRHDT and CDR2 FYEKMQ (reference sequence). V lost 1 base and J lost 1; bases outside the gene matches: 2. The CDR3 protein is CASSLEDRGTDTQYF. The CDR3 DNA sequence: TGTGCCAGCAGCTTAGAAGACAGGGGCACAGATACGCAGTATTTT.

CDR3 region: CASSDYRGSYEQYF. As DNA, the CDR3 is TGTGCCAGCAGTGATTACAGGGGCTCCTACGAGCAGTACTTC. The chain couples TRBV6-1 to TRBJ2-7; 7 nucleotides agree with TRBD1. The CDR3 runs to 14 residues. V was clipped by 3 bases and J by 0 bases; unmatched bases: 2. The V gene's germline CDR1 is MNHNS and CDR2 SASEGT.

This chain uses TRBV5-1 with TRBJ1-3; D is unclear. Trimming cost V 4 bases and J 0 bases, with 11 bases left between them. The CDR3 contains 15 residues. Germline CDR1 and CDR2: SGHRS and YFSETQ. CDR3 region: CASSPGRSSGNTIYF. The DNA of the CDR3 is TGCGCCAGCAGCCCGGGTCGGTCCTCTGGAAACACCATATATTTT. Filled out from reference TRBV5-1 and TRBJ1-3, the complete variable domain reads KAGVTQTPRYLIKTRGQQVTLSCSPISGHRSVSWYQQTPGQGLQFLFEYFSETQRNKGNFPGRFSGRQFSNSRSEMNVSTLELGDSALYLCASSPGRSSGNTIYFGEGSWLTVV.

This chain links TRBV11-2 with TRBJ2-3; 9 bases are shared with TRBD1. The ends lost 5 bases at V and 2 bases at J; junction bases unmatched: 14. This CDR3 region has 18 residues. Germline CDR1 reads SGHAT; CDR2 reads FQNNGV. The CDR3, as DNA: TGTGCCAGCAGCCCATTAGGGGACAGGGCCTCCTACACAGATACGCAGTATTTT. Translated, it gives CASSPLGDRASYTDTQYF.

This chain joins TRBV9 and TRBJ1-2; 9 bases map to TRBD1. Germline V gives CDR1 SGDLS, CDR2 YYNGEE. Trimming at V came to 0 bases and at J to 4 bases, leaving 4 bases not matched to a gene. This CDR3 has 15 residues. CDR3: CASSVGTGGTYGYTF. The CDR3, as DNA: TGTGCCAGCAGCGTAGGTACAGGGGGCACCTATGGCTACACCTTC.

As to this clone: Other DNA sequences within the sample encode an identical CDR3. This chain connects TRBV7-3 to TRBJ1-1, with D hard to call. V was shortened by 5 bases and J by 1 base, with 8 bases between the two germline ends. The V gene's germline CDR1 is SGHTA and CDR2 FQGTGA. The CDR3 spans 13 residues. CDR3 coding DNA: TGTGCCAGCAGCCTGACACCGAACACTGAAGCTTTCTTT. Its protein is CASSLTPNTEAFF. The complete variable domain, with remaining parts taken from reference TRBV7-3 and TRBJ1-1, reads GAGVSQTPSNKVTEKGKYVELRCDPISGHTALYWYRQSLGQGPEFLIYFQGTGAADDSGLPNDRFFAVRPEGSVSTLKIQRTERGDSAVYLCASSLTPNTEAFFGQGTRLTVV.

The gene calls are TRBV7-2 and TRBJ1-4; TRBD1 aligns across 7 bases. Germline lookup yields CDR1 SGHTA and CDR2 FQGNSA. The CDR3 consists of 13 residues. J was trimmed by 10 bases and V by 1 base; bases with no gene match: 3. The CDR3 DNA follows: TGTGCCAGCAGCTTAGAACCAGGGGGAAAACTGTTTTTT. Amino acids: CASSLEPGGKLFF.